This TCR beta chain was captured in a study of blood T cell repertoires in COVID-19. Overall study: Samples representing acute and convalescent COVID-19 were sourced from the United States, Italy and Spain. In each case, the material was cDNA or gDNA derived from T cells, B-cell-depleted T cells, or PBMCs.

Participant ages covered roughly 18 to 89 years across 25 or so US areas. In this sample, this clone turned up a few times. How the authors handled the data: Reference gene primers were amplified, and this amplification served to estimate nucleated cell counts. Repertoires were generated with immunoSEQ multiplex PCR, while TCRdb's copy carries only in-frame clones and drops some. That table supplies the V and J calls and clone size; D and trimming were determined from the DNA. Altogether roughly 200,000 clones are present, approximately 86% being singletons, with the ten largest covering under 13%. Per the germline V gene, CDR1 is GTSNPN and CDR2 is SVGIG (reference sequence). V was clipped by 4 bases and J by 4 bases, with 22 bases between them. The CDR3 length is 16 residues.

This chain joins TRBV30 and TRBJ1-2, with D maybe TRBD1 (6 bases). Sample: PBMCs or T cells enriched from blood (not recorded which). The receptor was isolated from a man in his late teens or twenties with acute COVID-19. The CDR3 DNA reads TGTGCCTGGAACGGGGACAAACTCTCCGATTTCTATGGCTACACCTTC. This encodes CAWNGDKLSDFYGYTF.